This note documents a single T cell receptor beta chain sequence. Several immunoSEQ plates received, in even portions, the genomic DNA of each subset. In the source study's methods: In the immunoSEQ data, sequences were junction-only and lacked quality scores, so filtering differed. Measured with immunoSEQ multiplex PCR; TCRdb has only the in-frame clones, and not every one. V, J and clone size are taken as reported in that table, and D and trimming were inferred from the DNA itself. The sample has roughly 500,000 clones; 75% to 85% are singletons. CDR1 is MDHEN, CDR2 SYDVKM, per germline. V was shortened by 5 bases and J by 0 bases, with 26 bases between the two germline ends. The CDR3 runs to 19 residues. These data originate in a study of shared clonotypes between healthy human individuals.

The sequenced sample consisted of PBMCs. This sequence joins TRBV28 and TRBJ2-7, with a tentative D call TRBD2 (6 bases). The receptor was isolated from a middle-aged woman in good health. Some clones in this sample may be carry-over from other donors' samples. The CDR3 DNA reads as TGTGCCAGCAGTAGACCATTGGCGCCGGGGGTTACGAGCTCCTACGAGCAGTACTTC. This translates into CASSRPLAPGVTSSYEQYF. Filled out from reference TRBV28 and TRBJ2-7, the complete variable domain reads DVKVTQSSRYLVKRTGEKVFLECVQDMDHENMFWYRQDPGLGLRLIYFSYDVKMKEKGDIPEGYSVSREKKERFSLILESASTNQTSMYLCASSRPLAPGVTSSYEQYFGPGTRLTVT.